One and the same sample provided the 16 T cell receptor beta chains below, sequenced in a study of STAT5B mutations in CD4+ large granular lymphocyte leukemia (dated by TCRdb to 2022 to 2024). Library preparation used the immunoSEQ multiplex PCR assay. Held by TCRdb, this immuneACCESS table contains in-frame sequences only and omits some clones. Under half of the omission traces to an unresolved V gene where checked; the cause of the rest is unknown. This sample is represented by over 35,000 clones; about 82% of them were singletons. The ten largest make up more than 0.9% of the sample. Source material: CD4+ T cells from blood buffy coats. The receptor set was obtained from a human donor in good health.

This chain connects TRBV18 to TRBJ1-4; TRBD1 might be the D (6 bases). The CDR3 sequence is 14 residues long. CDR1 and CDR2 (germline): KGHSH, LQKENI. V was pared by 6 bases and J by 3 bases, with 11 bases between. Here the CDR3 reads CASSPGAANEKLFF. CDR3 nucleotide sequence: TGTGCCAGCTCCCCAGGGGCAGCTAATGAAAAACTGTTTTTT.

The chain combines TRBV28 with TRBJ1-5; D ambiguous. Per the germline V gene, CDR1 is MDHEN and CDR2 is SYDVKM. The CDR3 loop spans 14 amino acids. V shed 5 bases and J shed 0 bases, with 8 bases lying between them. The CDR3 protein is CASSVGFSNQPQHF. Written as DNA, the CDR3 is TGTGCCAGCAGTGTGGGCTTTAGCAATCAGCCCCAGCATTTT.

This clone was found once. The chain couples TRBV5-6 to TRBJ2-5; 14 bases align to TRBD2. The CDR3 length is 15 residues. V gave up 4 bases and J gave up 5 bases; unmatched junction bases: 4. CDR1 is SGHDT and CDR2 is YYEEEE in the germline V gene. The DNA for the CDR3 is TGTGCCAGCAGCACGGGACTAGCGGGGGTGGAGACCCAGTACTTC. It yields the protein CASSTGLAGVETQYF.

This clone has a single count. V is TRBV5-1 and J is TRBJ1-6; no definite D call. Germline loops: CDR1 SGHRS, CDR2 YFSETQ. CDR3 length: 13 amino acids. V lost 0 bases to trimming and J lost 8 bases, with 6 bases between them. The CDR3 sequence is CASSLEADSPLHF. CDR3 nucleotides: TGCGCCAGCAGCTTGGAAGCAGATTCACCCCTCCACTTT.

The chain combines TRBV4-3 with TRBJ2-3, with a possible D match to TRBD2 (6 bases). Germline values: CDR1 LGHNA, CDR2 YSLEER. CDR3 length: 14 amino acids. The V end lost 3 bases, the J end lost 5 bases, and 12 bases lay between the germline ends. CDR3 amino acids: CASSQGGKEDTQYF. DNA of the CDR3: TGCGCCAGCAGCCAGGGAGGCAAGGAAGATACGCAGTATTTT.

The genes are TRBV18 and TRBJ1-2, with 9 bases fitting TRBD1. This CDR3 has 19 amino acids. CDR1 is KGHSH and CDR2 is LQKENI in the germline V gene. The J segment lost 2 bases and the V segment lost 1 base, leaving 14 bases of the junction unmatched. CDR3 protein: CASSPLPAGQGNTNYGYTF. The CDR3 DNA reads TGTGCCAGCTCACCACTACCCGCGGGACAGGGCAATACGAACTATGGCTACACCTTC.

CDR3 loop: CASSFTWGDNSPLHF. As DNA, the CDR3 is TGTGCCAGCAGCTTCACTTGGGGGGACAATTCACCCCTCCACTTT. The J gene is TRBJ1-6, the V gene TRBV7-8; a weak D match, TRBD1 (5 bases). This CDR3 region has 15 residues. The germline V gene encodes CDR1 SGHVS and CDR2 FQNEAQ. The ends were cut back, 3 bases at V and 7 bases at J, with 13 bases in the middle.

The rearrangement uses TRBV5-1 and TRBJ2-7, with a tentative D call TRBD1 (7 bases). The CDR3 has 14 amino acids. CDR1 SGHRS and CDR2 YFSETQ come from the germline V gene. V lost 3 bases and J 5 bases, leaving 15 bases between the germline ends. The CDR3 DNA reads as TGCGCCAGCAGCTCAATCCAGGGGGGCGACGAGCAGTACTTC. Its translation is CASSSIQGGDEQYF.

The chain has TRBV9 and TRBJ2-3, with TRBD1 matching 9 bases. Germline V gene data show CDR1 as SGDLS and CDR2 as YYNGEE. CDR3 length: 15 residues. The J segment lost 3 bases and the V segment lost 3 bases, leaving 5 bases of the junction unmatched. CDR3 DNA: TGTGCCAGCAGCGCCTCCGGGACAGGGACAGATACGCAGTATTTT. It translates to CASSASGTGTDTQYF.

The V gene is TRBV27, the J gene TRBJ2-2; D possibly corresponds to TRBD2 (5 bases). The CDR3 is 14 residues long. The germline gives CDR1 MNHEY, CDR2 SMNVEV (reference sequence). V was shortened by 3 bases and J by 4 bases, with 9 bases between the two germline ends. This chain's CDR3 is CASSLRAATGELFF. CDR3 nucleotides: TGTGCCAGCAGTTTGAGGGCAGCCACCGGGGAGCTGTTTTTT.

The chain combines TRBV6-1 with TRBJ1-2; D is undetermined. V was trimmed by 7 bases and J by 5 bases, leaving 11 bases between them. Germline assignment: CDR1 MNHNS and CDR2 SASEGT. The length of the CDR3 is 12 residues. In nucleotides, the CDR3 is TGTGCCAGCACAGAGGTGGATTATGGCTACACCTTC. Its translation: CASTEVDYGYTF.

The rearrangement links TRBV18 to TRBJ2-5; 10 positions agree with TRBD2. J was trimmed by 2 bases and V by 6 bases; bases with no gene match: 6. There are 15 residues in the CDR3. Germline loops: CDR1 KGHSH, CDR2 LQKENI. DNA of the CDR3: TGTGCCAGCTCCCCCGCTAGCGGGGGACAAGAGACCCAGTACTTC. Protein sequence: CASSPASGGQETQYF.

This clone has more than one count but fewer than ten. This chain links TRBV6-5 with TRBJ1-1; 9 bases fit TRBD1. The CDR3 spans 14 residues. The germline CDR1 and CDR2 sequences are MNHEY and SVGAGI. J gave up 5 bases and V 4 bases, and 5 bases lay outside the gene matches. For the CDR3, the DNA is TGTGCCAGCAGTTTTGACAGGGGGAGAACTGAAGCTTTCTTT. Amino acid sequence: CASSFDRGRTEAFF.

The rearrangement joins TRBV6-5 to TRBJ1-1, with 8 bases identical to TRBD1. This CDR3 region has 15 residues. Germline assignment: CDR1 MNHEY and CDR2 SVGAGI. The V gene end was trimmed by 4 bases and the J gene end by 5 bases; junction bases not matched to a gene: 9. CDR3 in amino acids: CASSSQDRGDTEAFF. The CDR3 nucleotides are TGTGCCAGCAGTTCTCAAGACAGGGGAGATACTGAAGCTTTCTTT.

This sequence joins TRBV9 and TRBJ2-5; 13 bases map to TRBD2. The CDR3 sequence is 17 residues long. Per germline, CDR1 SGDLS and CDR2 YYNGEE. V lost 3 bases to trimming and J lost 4 bases; unmatched junction nucleotides: 9. In nucleotides, the CDR3 is TGTGCCAGCAGCGCCACGGGGACTAGCGGGGTTCGAGAGACCCAGTACTTC. Translated: CASSATGTSGVRETQYF. The full variable domain, rest sourced from reference TRBV9 and TRBJ2-5, is DSGVTQTPKHLITATGQRVTLRCSPRSGDLSVYWYQQSLDQGLQFLIQYYNGEERAKGNILERFSAQQFPDLHSELNLSSLELGDSALYFCASSATGTSGVRETQYFGPGTRLLVL.

This chain connects TRBV19 to TRBJ2-1, with TRBD2 identical over 8 bases. This CDR3 has 14 residues. J gave up 5 bases and V 3 bases, and 3 bases lay outside the gene matches. The germline V gene has CDR1 LNHDA and CDR2 SQIVND (reference sequence). CDR3 nucleotides: TGTGCCAGTAGTATCACCGGGGGGGACAATGAGCAGTTCTTC. Its protein is CASSITGGDNEQFF.